The rows below give T cell receptor beta chains drawn from one sample of a study of graft-versus-host responses after intestinal transplantation. Sequenced by immunoSEQ multiplex PCR; TCRdb stores in-frame clones only, minus some. The repertoire holds about 12,000 clones, with 83% as singletons. The sequenced sample was PBMCs, obtained around 120 days after transplant. These receptors were taken from a human patient who received an intestinal transplant, so some T cells may come from the graft donor. The CDR3 runs from the conserved cysteine through the conserved F or W. The D gene is left open where the match is weak. Clone size is stated in some rows and not others, as once, few, many or a class when expanded.

d_call: TRBD2; clone_size: .; v_call: TRBV6-5; j_call: TRBJ2-7; cdr3_aa: CASSYYAGGLYEQYF; cdr3_nt: TGTGCCAGCAGTTACTATGCGGGAGGGCTATACGAGCAGTACTTC
d_call: TRBD2; clone_size: .; v_call: TRBV5-5; j_call: TRBJ2-3; cdr3_aa: CASSLVAAGGPTDTQYF; cdr3_nt: TGTGCCAGCAGCTTGGTGGCGGCGGGAGGGCCAACAGATACGCAGTATTTT
d_call: .; clone_size: .; v_call: TRBV19; j_call: TRBJ2-3; cdr3_aa: CASSLVAGTDTQYF; cdr3_nt: TGTGCCAGTAGTTTGGTCGCGGGCACAGATACGCAGTATTTT
d_call: .; clone_size: .; v_call: TRBV19; j_call: TRBJ2-1; cdr3_aa: CASSIGGAINEQFF; cdr3_nt: TGTGCCAGTAGTATAGGAGGGGCTATCAATGAGCAGTTCTTC
d_call: TRBD2; clone_size: .; v_call: TRBV6-4; j_call: TRBJ2-7; cdr3_aa: CASSPDGGSSYEQYF; cdr3_nt: TGTGCCAGCAGTCCGGACGGGGGGTCCTCCTACGAGCAGTACTTC
d_call: .; clone_size: .; v_call: TRBV6-6; j_call: TRBJ2-2; cdr3_aa: CAFNRWEAGELFF; cdr3_nt: TGTGCCTTTAACCGATGGGAAGCCGGGGAGCTGTTTTTT
d_call: .; clone_size: .; v_call: TRBV5-4; j_call: TRBJ2-3; cdr3_aa: CASSAGPGEADTQYF; cdr3_nt: TGTGCCAGCAGCGCCGGACCAGGAGAGGCAGATACGCAGTATTTT
d_call: .; clone_size: .; v_call: TRBV7-9; j_call: TRBJ1-2; cdr3_aa: CASSLGTGNYGYTF; cdr3_nt: TGTGCCAGCAGCCTCGGGACGGGGAACTATGGCTACACCTTC
d_call: TRBD1; clone_size: .; v_call: TRBV30; j_call: TRBJ1-1; cdr3_aa: CAWSASPGTGTFF; cdr3_nt: TGTGCCTGGAGTGCTAGCCCCGGGACAGGGACCTTCTTT
d_call: .; clone_size: once; v_call: TRBV5-1; j_call: TRBJ1-2; cdr3_aa: CASSLTTGRPGGSSSITF; cdr3_nt: TGCGCCAGCAGCTTAACTACGGGCAGACCAGGTGGCAGCTCGTCTATAACCTTC
d_call: .; clone_size: .; v_call: TRBV6-6; j_call: TRBJ1-3; cdr3_aa: CASSWGSGNTIYF; cdr3_nt: TGTGCCAGCAGCTGGGGCAGTGGAAACACCATATATTTT
d_call: .; clone_size: .; v_call: TRBV10-2; j_call: TRBJ1-1; cdr3_aa: CASSGGTNTEAFF; cdr3_nt: TGCGCCAGCAGTGGAGGCACCAACACTGAAGCTTTCTTT
d_call: .; clone_size: once; v_call: TRBV6-4; j_call: TRBJ2-2; cdr3_aa: CASSEANTGELFF; cdr3_nt: TGTGCCAGCAGTGAAGCGAACACCGGGGAGCTGTTTTTT
d_call: TRBD2; clone_size: .; v_call: TRBV29-1; j_call: TRBJ2-1; cdr3_aa: CSVEGLAGADNEQFF; cdr3_nt: TGCAGCGTTGAGGGACTAGCGGGAGCTGACAATGAGCAGTTCTTC
d_call: .; clone_size: .; v_call: TRBV19; j_call: TRBJ2-7; cdr3_aa: CASRLGGSSYEQYF; cdr3_nt: TGTGCCAGTAGACTCGGGGGATCCTCCTACGAGCAGTACTTC
d_call: .; clone_size: .; v_call: TRBV6-4; j_call: TRBJ2-1; cdr3_aa: CASSDSSYNEQFF; cdr3_nt: TGTGCCAGCAGTGACTCTAGCTACAATGAGCAGTTCTTC
d_call: TRBD1; clone_size: .; v_call: TRBV10-3; j_call: TRBJ2-2; cdr3_aa: CAIRSTGENTGELFF; cdr3_nt: TGTGCCATCAGATCGACAGGGGAGAACACCGGGGAGCTGTTTTTT
d_call: .; clone_size: few; v_call: TRBV5-1; j_call: TRBJ1-1; cdr3_aa: CASSFGAGNTEAFF; cdr3_nt: TGCGCCAGCAGCTTTGGGGCAGGGAACACTGAAGCTTTCTTT
d_call: .; clone_size: .; v_call: TRBV5-1; j_call: TRBJ2-7; cdr3_aa: CRTDWRYEQYF; cdr3_nt: TGTCGCACGGACTGGCGGTACGAGCAGTACTTC
d_call: .; clone_size: .; v_call: TRBV2; j_call: TRBJ2-3; cdr3_aa: CASMTWGLTDTQYF; cdr3_nt: TGTGCCAGCATGACTTGGGGGCTAACAGATACGCAGTATTTT
d_call: TRBD1; clone_size: .; v_call: TRBV30; j_call: TRBJ1-4; cdr3_aa: CACGTGAFSANEKLFF; cdr3_nt: TGTGCCTGCGGGACAGGGGCTTTTTCTGCTAATGAAAAACTGTTTTTT
d_call: .; clone_size: .; v_call: TRBV5-8; j_call: TRBJ1-3; cdr3_aa: CASSFSGTPLYF; cdr3_nt: TGTGCCAGCAGCTTTTCCGGGACCCCGCTATATTTT
d_call: .; clone_size: few; v_call: TRBV28; j_call: TRBJ1-4; cdr3_aa: CASRPTGMGNEKLFF; cdr3_nt: TGTGCCAGCAGACCTACGGGGATGGGAAATGAAAAACTGTTTTTT
d_call: .; clone_size: .; v_call: TRBV10-2; j_call: TRBJ1-1; cdr3_aa: CASSDGTNTEAFF; cdr3_nt: TGCGCCAGCAGTGACGGCACCAACACTGAAGCTTTCTTT
d_call: TRBD2; clone_size: .; v_call: TRBV6-4; j_call: TRBJ2-1; cdr3_aa: CASSEASGSYNEQFF; cdr3_nt: TGTGCCAGCAGTGAGGCTAGCGGGAGTTATAATGAGCAGTTCTTC
d_call: .; clone_size: .; v_call: TRBV13; j_call: TRBJ1-3; cdr3_aa: CASSSRDLAGNTIYF; cdr3_nt: TGTGCCAGCAGCTCCCGCGATTTGGCTGGAAACACCATATATTTT
d_call: .; clone_size: .; v_call: TRBV29-1; j_call: TRBJ2-3; cdr3_aa: CSVGGADTQYF; cdr3_nt: TGCAGCGTTGGGGGGGCAGATACGCAGTATTTT
d_call: .; clone_size: .; v_call: TRBV2; j_call: TRBJ2-6; cdr3_aa: CASSARHSGANVLTF; cdr3_nt: TGTGCCAGCAGTGCCAGACACTCTGGGGCCAACGTCCTGACTTTC
d_call: .; clone_size: .; v_call: TRBV11-3; j_call: TRBJ2-7; cdr3_aa: CASSPALAPNYEQYF; cdr3_nt: TGTGCCAGCAGCCCAGCACTAGCACCCAACTACGAGCAGTACTTC
d_call: .; clone_size: .; v_call: TRBV30; j_call: TRBJ2-1; cdr3_aa: CAWSPPWGRVDNEQFF; cdr3_nt: TGTGCCTGGAGTCCCCCTTGGGGCAGGGTGGACAATGAGCAGTTCTTC
d_call: .; clone_size: once; v_call: TRBV5-6; j_call: TRBJ1-1; cdr3_aa: CASNLGPNTEAFF; cdr3_nt: TGTGCCAGCAACTTGGGGCCGAACACTGAAGCTTTCTTT
d_call: .; clone_size: .; v_call: TRBV19; j_call: TRBJ1-1; cdr3_aa: CASRPGRSALEEAFF; cdr3_nt: TGTGCCAGTAGACCTGGTCGGAGCGCACTAGAGGAAGCTTTCTTT
d_call: .; clone_size: once; v_call: TRBV28; j_call: TRBJ2-7; cdr3_aa: CASTGFHEQYF; cdr3_nt: TGTGCCAGCACCGGTTTCCACGAGCAGTACTTC
d_call: TRBD2; clone_size: .; v_call: TRBV6-5; j_call: TRBJ2-3; cdr3_aa: CASSGLAVTDTQYF; cdr3_nt: TGTGCCAGCAGTGGACTAGCGGTGACAGATACGCAGTATTTT
d_call: .; clone_size: .; v_call: TRBV19; j_call: TRBJ1-5; cdr3_aa: CASRDPNQPQHF; cdr3_nt: TGTGCCAGTAGAGATCCCAATCAGCCCCAGCATTTT
d_call: .; clone_size: few; v_call: TRBV7-2; j_call: TRBJ2-7; cdr3_aa: CASRNRRTVYEQYF; cdr3_nt: TGTGCCAGCAGGAATCGGAGGACAGTCTACGAGCAGTACTTC
d_call: .; clone_size: .; v_call: TRBV11-3; j_call: TRBJ2-5; cdr3_aa: CASSLVGQKTQYF; cdr3_nt: TGTGCCAGCAGCTTAGTGGGTCAGAAGACCCAGTACTTC
d_call: .; clone_size: .; v_call: TRBV28; j_call: TRBJ2-7; cdr3_aa: CASSFIGISYEQYF; cdr3_nt: TGTGCCAGCAGTTTCATTGGTATCTCCTACGAGCAGTACTTC
d_call: TRBD2; clone_size: once; v_call: TRBV11-2; j_call: TRBJ2-1; cdr3_aa: CASKWAGENEQFF; cdr3_nt: TGTGCCAGCAAGTGGGCGGGAGAGAATGAGCAGTTCTTC
d_call: TRBD1; clone_size: .; v_call: TRBV28; j_call: TRBJ1-1; cdr3_aa: CASSLGQGRYTEAFF; cdr3_nt: TGTGCCAGCAGTTTGGGACAGGGTCGGTACACTGAAGCTTTCTTT
d_call: TRBD2; clone_size: .; v_call: TRBV27; j_call: TRBJ2-7; cdr3_aa: CALTRLAGVYEQYF; cdr3_nt: TGTGCCCTCACCCGGCTAGCGGGGGTCTACGAGCAGTACTTC
d_call: .; clone_size: .; v_call: TRBV28; j_call: TRBJ2-1; cdr3_aa: CASSFTQTLTYNEQFF; cdr3_nt: TGTGCCAGCAGTTTCACCCAGACCCTAACGTACAATGAGCAGTTCTTC
d_call: .; clone_size: few; v_call: TRBV10-1; j_call: TRBJ2-1; cdr3_aa: CASSEGNYNEQFF; cdr3_nt: TGCGCCAGCAGTGAGGGGAATTACAATGAGCAGTTCTTC
d_call: TRBD1; clone_size: .; v_call: TRBV5-4; j_call: TRBJ1-2; cdr3_aa: CASSQDRAGNSGYTF; cdr3_nt: TGTGCCAGCAGCCAGGACAGGGCGGGGAATAGTGGCTACACCTTC
d_call: .; clone_size: .; v_call: TRBV6-4; j_call: TRBJ2-6; cdr3_aa: CASSDSGANVLTF; cdr3_nt: TGTGCCAGCAGTGACTCTGGGGCCAACGTCCTGACTTTC
d_call: .; clone_size: .; v_call: TRBV2; j_call: TRBJ2-5; cdr3_aa: CASSEIAVSQETQYF; cdr3_nt: TGTGCCAGCAGTGAAATCGCCGTATCCCAAGAGACCCAGTACTTC
d_call: TRBD1; clone_size: .; v_call: TRBV30; j_call: TRBJ2-5; cdr3_aa: CAWSMGQGDTQYF; cdr3_nt: TGTGCCTGGAGTATGGGGCAGGGGGACACCCAGTACTTC
d_call: .; clone_size: .; v_call: TRBV2; j_call: TRBJ2-7; cdr3_aa: CASSAYEQYF; cdr3_nt: TGTGCCAGCAGTGCTTACGAGCAGTACTTC
d_call: .; clone_size: .; v_call: TRBV11-1; j_call: TRBJ2-1; cdr3_aa: CASSLVASTYNEQFF; cdr3_nt: TGTGCCAGCAGCTTAGTAGCGTCCACCTACAATGAGCAGTTCTTC
d_call: .; clone_size: .; v_call: TRBV18; j_call: TRBJ2-7; cdr3_aa: CASSPFEFYEQYF; cdr3_nt: TGTGCCAGCTCACCATTCGAGTTTTACGAGCAGTACTTC
d_call: TRBD1; clone_size: .; v_call: TRBV28; j_call: TRBJ1-5; cdr3_aa: CASSSPRGQGNQPQHF; cdr3_nt: TGTGCCAGCAGTTCCCCGAGGGGGCAAGGCAATCAGCCCCAGCATTTT
d_call: .; clone_size: .; v_call: TRBV2; j_call: TRBJ2-6; cdr3_aa: CASSRDRPGGANVLTF; cdr3_nt: TGTGCCAGCAGTCGAGACAGGCCGGGGGGGGCCAACGTCCTGACTTTC
d_call: .; clone_size: .; v_call: TRBV4-2; j_call: TRBJ1-1; cdr3_aa: CASSQTENTEAFF; cdr3_nt: TGTGCCAGCAGCCAGACAGAGAACACTGAAGCTTTCTTT
d_call: .; clone_size: once; v_call: TRBV5-1; j_call: TRBJ2-5; cdr3_aa: CASSFGDTTGQETQYF; cdr3_nt: TGCGCCAGCAGCTTCGGGGACACGACAGGACAAGAGACCCAGTACTTC
d_call: .; clone_size: .; v_call: TRBV5-5; j_call: TRBJ1-6; cdr3_aa: CASSLEAGRGSPLHF; cdr3_nt: TGTGCCAGCAGCTTGGAGGCCGGCCGGGGTTCACCCCTCCACTTT
d_call: .; clone_size: once; v_call: TRBV4-1; j_call: TRBJ2-1; cdr3_aa: CASSRLDSAHNEQFF; cdr3_nt: TGCGCCAGCAGCCGGTTGGACAGCGCCCACAATGAGCAGTTCTTC